Only one count was recorded for the clone carrying this T cell receptor beta chain. Its antigen is unknown. The data derive from a study of T cell responses to AZD1222 COVID-19 vaccine. Overall study: Second-dose groups at about 4 or about 12 weeks were pooled.

Measured with immunoSEQ multiplex PCR; TCRdb has only the in-frame clones, and not every one. The sample carries some 200,000 clones, about 87% recorded once. General observations from the study: The study found Spike-specific TCR breadth and depth rose after two AZD1222 doses. Among spike-specific TCRs, nearly half reportedly target unmutated variant regions. The span of vaccine-associated CD4 TCRs extended across spike, with dominance at 160-218 and 743-854.

V was pared by 0 bases and J by 6 bases, with 5 bases of the junction left unmatched. Germline V gene data show CDR1 as SGHTS and CDR2 as YDEGEE. The CDR3 contains 14 residues. Material: peripheral blood, obtained on day 0 of AZD1222 vaccination. The receptor was isolated from an adult in good health. V is TRBV5-8 and J is TRBJ2-7; 8 nucleotides match TRBD1. CDR3: CASSLDDRGFEQYF. The CDR3 DNA is TGTGCCAGCAGCTTGGACGACAGGGGCTTCGAGCAGTACTTC.